This T cell receptor (beta chain) was sequenced for a study of long-term antiretroviral therapy in people with HIV. Study context: About a decade before 2015, the earliest samples were taken when ART was typically delayed. Study conclusions and caveats: Dominating the repertoire at all time points were the clones that expanded before ART. Repertoires in HIV (unlike those of controls) had narrower CDR3 length ranges.

Survey-level immunoSEQ v3.0 assays were run. Some clones are missing from TCRdb's copy, which holds only in-frame ones; the method was immunoSEQ multiplex PCR. The table includes fewer than 20,000 clones, roughly 94% detected once. Germline loops: CDR1 SEHNR, CDR2 FQNEAQ (reference sequence). With V trimmed by 6 bases and J by 4 bases, 12 bases remained unmatched. CDR3 size: 16 residues. Every specimen provided about 0.95-11 million cryopreserved PBMC before DNA extraction took place. Comment on this clone: Its target is unknown.

Sequencing used unsorted PBMCs, obtained 6 to 6.5 years after starting antiretroviral therapy. The receptor's source is a woman between 50 and 59 years old with HIV. This chain connects TRBV7-9 to TRBJ2-3; 8 bases are shared with TRBD1. The CDR3 loop is CASSFQGARGADTQYF. The CDR3 DNA reads TGTGCCAGCAGTTTTCAGGGGGCGAGAGGCGCAGATACGCAGTATTTT.